This T cell receptor (beta chain) is drawn from a study (dated by TCRdb to 2021 to 2024). The paper's findings and limits, for the study overall: Further investigation, including longitudinal sampling and assessment of a control group, is stated by the authors to be required.

Survey-level sequencing on the immunoSEQ platform was used to profile TCR beta chain repertoires. In the original analysis: Repertoire diversity was quantified by the inverse Simpson index, and CDR3 amino acid length spectratypes and V-J pairing frequencies were compared. Clonotypes specific to SARS-CoV-2, CMV, influenza A and EBV were annotated by matching TCR beta CDR3 sequences against VDJdb. The source is immuneACCESS, and TCRdb retained only in-frame sequences with V and J called. Part of the clones is not carried over; for the studies checked, unresolved V genes explain less than half of this, and the remainder is unexplained. The DNA was the basis for D and trimming; V, J and clone size are from that table. In all, the sample holds 55,000 to 70,000 clones, and around 93% of those were seen once. The biggest ten clones account for roughly 4.2% of the sample. For TCR beta sequencing, genomic DNA was taken from unsorted PBMCs, and those PBMCs had been isolated from peripheral blood.

A note on this clone: The antigen it recognizes is unknown. There are no base qualities to consult, and no much larger clone falls within one base.

The sequenced sample consisted of PBMCs. The sequence derives from a man aged 35-49 years with rheumatoid arthritis.

The base sequence is TGTGCCAGCAGCCCGAAGACAGGGGGCATCGACACCGGGGAGCTGTTTTTT. This encodes CASSPKTGGIDTGELFF. Here the chain combines TRBV11-2 and TRBJ2-2; a stretch of 10 junction bases matches TRBD1. At the junction V is shortened by 5 bases and J by 3 bases; bases outside the gene matches: 9. The CDR3 numbers 17 residues from cysteine through phenylalanine. The CDR3 DNA has 51 bases and is translated from base 1. CDR1 and CDR2 were assigned from the germline V gene as SGHAT and FQNNGV.